This T cell receptor (beta chain) was sequenced for a study of T cell responses to AZD1222 COVID-19 vaccine. Study-wide findings and caveats: Repertoire sampling was restricted to post-peak T cell response timepoints. Spike-specific TCR repertoires showed rising breadth and depth after two AZD1222 doses. Donor demographics were predominantly white British with a female majority; clonal diversity may be underestimated.

Between the trimmed V and J ends, which lost 3 bases and 6 bases, there was a span of 16 bases. Per the germline V gene, CDR1 is SGHRS and CDR2 is YFSETQ. The CDR3 spans 14 residues. Using immunoSEQ multiplex PCR, the repertoire was profiled, and TCRdb retains in-frame clones only, with some absent. Altogether roughly 150,000 clones are present, 80% to 95% being singletons, with the ten largest covering roughly 6%. This clone was found a few times. Its antigen remains unknown. The sequences come from peripheral blood, collected 28 days after the second AZD1222 dose. The chain is built from TRBV5-1 and TRBJ2-7, with D perhaps matching TRBD1 or TRBD2 (5 bases each). The clonotype comes from an adult who received the AZD1222 COVID-19 vaccine. The CDR3 sequence is CASSSGTVTSEQYF. The CDR3 nucleotides are TGCGCCAGCAGCTCAGGGACGGTCACTAGCGAGCAGTACTTC.